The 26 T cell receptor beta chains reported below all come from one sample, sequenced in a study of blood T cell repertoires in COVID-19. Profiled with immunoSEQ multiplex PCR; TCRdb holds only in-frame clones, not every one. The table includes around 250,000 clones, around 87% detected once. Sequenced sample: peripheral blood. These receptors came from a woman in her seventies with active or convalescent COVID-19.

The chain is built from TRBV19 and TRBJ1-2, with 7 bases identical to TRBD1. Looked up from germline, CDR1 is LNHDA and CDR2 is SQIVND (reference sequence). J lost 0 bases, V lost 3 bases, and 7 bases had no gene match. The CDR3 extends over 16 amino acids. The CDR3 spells CASSIRGQEANYGYTF. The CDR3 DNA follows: TGTGCCAGTAGTATCCGTGGACAGGAGGCTAACTATGGCTACACCTTC.

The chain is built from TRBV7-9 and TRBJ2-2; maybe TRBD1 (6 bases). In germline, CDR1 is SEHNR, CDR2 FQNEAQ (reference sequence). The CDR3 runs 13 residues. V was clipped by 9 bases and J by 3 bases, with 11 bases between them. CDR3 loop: CASRDTHTGELFF. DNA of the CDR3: TGTGCCAGTAGGGACACCCACACCGGGGAGCTGTTTTTT.

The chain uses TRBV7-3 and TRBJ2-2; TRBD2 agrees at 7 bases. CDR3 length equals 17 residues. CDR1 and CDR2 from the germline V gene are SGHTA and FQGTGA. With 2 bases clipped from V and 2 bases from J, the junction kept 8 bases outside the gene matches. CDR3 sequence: CASSLRASGINTGELFF. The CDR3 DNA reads TGTGCCAGCAGCTTACGGGCTAGCGGTATTAACACCGGGGAGCTGTTTTTT.

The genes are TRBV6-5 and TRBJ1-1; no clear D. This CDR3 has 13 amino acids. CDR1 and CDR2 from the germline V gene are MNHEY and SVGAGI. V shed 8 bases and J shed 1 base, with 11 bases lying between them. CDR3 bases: TGTGCCAGCGAAAGCTCCCCGAACACTGAAGCTTTCTTT. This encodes CASESSPNTEAFF.

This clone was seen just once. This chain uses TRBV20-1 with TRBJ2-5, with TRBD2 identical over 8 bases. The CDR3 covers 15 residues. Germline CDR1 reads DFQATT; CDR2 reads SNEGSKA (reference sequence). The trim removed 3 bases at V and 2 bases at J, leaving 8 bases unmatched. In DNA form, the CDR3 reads TGCAGTGCTAGTGGGGCTAGCGGGTTTCAAGAGACCCAGTACTTC. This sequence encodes CSASGASGFQETQYF.

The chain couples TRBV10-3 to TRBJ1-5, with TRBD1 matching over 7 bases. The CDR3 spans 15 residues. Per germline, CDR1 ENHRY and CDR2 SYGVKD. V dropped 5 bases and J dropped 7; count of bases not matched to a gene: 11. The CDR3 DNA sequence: TGTGCCATCAGTCCCTCCGACAGGGAAGGACAGCCCCAGCATTTT. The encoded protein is CAISPSDREGQPQHF.

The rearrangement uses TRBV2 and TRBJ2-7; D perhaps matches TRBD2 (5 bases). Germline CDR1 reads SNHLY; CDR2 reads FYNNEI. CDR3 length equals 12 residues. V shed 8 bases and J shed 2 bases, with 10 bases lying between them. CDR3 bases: TGTGCCAGCCGTCTGGAGGCCTACGAGCAGTACTTC. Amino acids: CASRLEAYEQYF.

The CDR3 spells CASSLQGFYNEQFF. CDR3 nucleotides: TGTGCCAGCAGCCTTCAGGGCTTTTACAATGAGCAGTTCTTC. The chain recombines TRBV14 with TRBJ2-1, with D perhaps TRBD1 (5 bases). Germline-derived CDR1 and CDR2 are SGHDN and FVKESK. V dropped 4 bases and J dropped 4 bases, with 11 bases sitting between them. The CDR3 spans 14 residues.

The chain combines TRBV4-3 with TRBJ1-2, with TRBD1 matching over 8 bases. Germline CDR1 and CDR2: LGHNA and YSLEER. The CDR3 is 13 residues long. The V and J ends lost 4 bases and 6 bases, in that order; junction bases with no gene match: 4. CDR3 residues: CASSRGQGDGYTF. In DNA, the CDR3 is TGCGCCAGCAGCCGTGGACAGGGTGATGGCTACACCTTC.

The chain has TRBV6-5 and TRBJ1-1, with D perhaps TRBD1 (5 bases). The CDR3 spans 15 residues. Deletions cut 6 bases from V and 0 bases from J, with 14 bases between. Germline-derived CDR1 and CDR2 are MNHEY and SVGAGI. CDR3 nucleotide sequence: TGTGCCAGCAGGCCAGGGATTACGGTGAACACTGAAGCTTTCTTT. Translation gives CASRPGITVNTEAFF.

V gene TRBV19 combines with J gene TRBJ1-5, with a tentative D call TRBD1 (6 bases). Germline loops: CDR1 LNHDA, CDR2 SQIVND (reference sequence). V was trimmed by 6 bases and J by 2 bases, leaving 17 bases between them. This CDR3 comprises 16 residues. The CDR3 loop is CASRETGLGGNQPQHF. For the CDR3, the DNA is TGTGCCAGTAGGGAAACAGGGCTTGGAGGCAATCAGCCCCAGCATTTT.

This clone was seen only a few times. The CDR3: CASSRSGRNSPLHF. For the CDR3, the DNA is TGTGCCAGCTCACGTTCAGGGAGGAACTCACCCCTCCACTTT. The gene calls are TRBV18 and TRBJ1-6, with D possibly matching TRBD1 (5 bases). The CDR3 is 14 residues long. The germline V and J ends were trimmed by 4 bases and 10 bases, with 14 bases remaining between them. From germline, CDR1 is KGHSH and CDR2 LQKENI.

The CDR3 sequence is CASSVAAGAGGPGGEQFF. The CDR3 nucleotides read TGTGCCAGCAGCGTAGCGGCTGGGGCGGGGGGGCCTGGTGGCGAGCAGTTCTTC. The V gene is TRBV9, the J gene TRBJ2-1; TRBD2 agrees at 9 bases. After removal of 0 bases from V and 10 bases from J, the junction contained 17 bases not matched to a gene. Per the germline V gene, CDR1 is SGDLS and CDR2 is YYNGEE. There are 18 residues in the CDR3.

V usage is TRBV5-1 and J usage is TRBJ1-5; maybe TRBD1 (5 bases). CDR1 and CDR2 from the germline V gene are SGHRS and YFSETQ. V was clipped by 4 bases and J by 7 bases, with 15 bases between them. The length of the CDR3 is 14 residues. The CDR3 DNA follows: TGCGCCAGCAGCCTGGAAGCAGGGCGGCAGCCCCAGCATTTT. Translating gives CASSLEAGRQPQHF.

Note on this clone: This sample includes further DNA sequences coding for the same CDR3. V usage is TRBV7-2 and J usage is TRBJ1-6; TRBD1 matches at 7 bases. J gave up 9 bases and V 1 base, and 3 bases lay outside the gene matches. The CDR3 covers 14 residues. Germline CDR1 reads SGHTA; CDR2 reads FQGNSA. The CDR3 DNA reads TGTGCCAGCAGCTTAGGGCAGGGGGGTTCACCCCTCCACTTT. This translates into CASSLGQGGSPLHF.

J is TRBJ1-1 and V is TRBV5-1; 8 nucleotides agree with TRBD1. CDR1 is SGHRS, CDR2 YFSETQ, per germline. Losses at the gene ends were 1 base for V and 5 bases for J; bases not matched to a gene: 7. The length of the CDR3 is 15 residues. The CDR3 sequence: CASSLSAGGATEAFF. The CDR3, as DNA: TGCGCCAGCAGCTTGAGTGCAGGGGGCGCGACTGAAGCTTTCTTT.

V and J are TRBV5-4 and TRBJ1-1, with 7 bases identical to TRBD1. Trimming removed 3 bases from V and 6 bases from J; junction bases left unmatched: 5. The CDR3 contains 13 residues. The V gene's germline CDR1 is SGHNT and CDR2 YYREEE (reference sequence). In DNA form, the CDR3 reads TGTGCCAGCAGCTGGGGGACAGTCGCTGAAGCTTTCTTT. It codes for CASSWGTVAEAFF. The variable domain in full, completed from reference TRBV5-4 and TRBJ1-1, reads ETGVTQSPTHLIKTRGQQVTLRCSSQSGHNTVSWYQQALGQGPQFIFQYYREEENGRGNFPPRFSGLQFPNYSSELNVNALELDDSALYLCASSWGTVAEAFFGQGTRLTVV.

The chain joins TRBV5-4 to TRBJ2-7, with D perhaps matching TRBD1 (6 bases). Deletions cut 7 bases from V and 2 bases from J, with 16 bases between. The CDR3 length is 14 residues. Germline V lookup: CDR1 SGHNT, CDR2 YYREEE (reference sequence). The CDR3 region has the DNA TGTGCCAGCCTCGGACGAGGGGGTACCTACGAGCAGTACTTC. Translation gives CASLGRGGTYEQYF.

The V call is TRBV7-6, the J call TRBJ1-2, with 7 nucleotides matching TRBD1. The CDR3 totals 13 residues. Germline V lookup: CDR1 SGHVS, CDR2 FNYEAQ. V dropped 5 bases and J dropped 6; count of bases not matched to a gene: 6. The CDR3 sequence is CASSPSDRHGYTF. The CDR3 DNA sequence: TGTGCCAGCAGCCCATCGGACAGGCATGGCTACACCTTC.

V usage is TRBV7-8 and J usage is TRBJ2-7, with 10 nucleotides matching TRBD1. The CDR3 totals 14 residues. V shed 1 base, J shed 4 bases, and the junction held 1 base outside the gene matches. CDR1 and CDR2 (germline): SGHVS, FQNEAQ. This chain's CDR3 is CASSLGQGAYEQYF. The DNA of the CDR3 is TGTGCCAGCAGCTTAGGACAGGGGGCGTACGAGCAGTACTTC.

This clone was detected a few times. DNA for the CDR3: TGTGCCAGCAGCCAACGCAGGGACTCCTACAATGAGCAGTTCTTC. Translated: CASSQRRDSYNEQFF. V is TRBV3-1 (or the pseudogene TRBV3-2) and J is TRBJ2-1, with a tentative D call TRBD1 (5 bases). CDR3 length: 15 amino acids. CDR1 is LGHDT and CDR2 is YNNKEL in the germline V gene (reference sequence). Deletions cut 2 bases from V and 0 bases from J, with 8 bases between.

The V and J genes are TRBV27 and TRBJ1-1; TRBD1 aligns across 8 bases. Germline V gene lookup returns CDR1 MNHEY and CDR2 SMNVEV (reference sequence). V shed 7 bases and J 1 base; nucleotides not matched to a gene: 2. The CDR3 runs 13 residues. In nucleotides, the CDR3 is TGTGCCAGCAACGGACAGGGGAACACTGAAGCTTTCTTT. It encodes CASNGQGNTEAFF.

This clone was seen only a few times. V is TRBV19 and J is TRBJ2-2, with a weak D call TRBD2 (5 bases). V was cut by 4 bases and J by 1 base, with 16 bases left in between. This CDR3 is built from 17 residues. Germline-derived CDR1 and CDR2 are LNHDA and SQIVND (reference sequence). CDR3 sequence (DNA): TGTGCCAGTAGTAGAAGGAGGTTAGGAGGGAACACCGGGGAGCTGTTTTTT. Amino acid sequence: CASSRRRLGGNTGELFF.

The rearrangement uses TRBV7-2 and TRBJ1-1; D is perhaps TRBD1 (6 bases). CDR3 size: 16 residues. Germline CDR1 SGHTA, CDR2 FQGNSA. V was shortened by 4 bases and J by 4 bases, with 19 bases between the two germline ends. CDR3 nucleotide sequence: TGTGCCAGCAGCTCTACTACAGGGAAACAGGGCACTGAAGCTTTCTTT. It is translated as CASSSTTGKQGTEAFF.

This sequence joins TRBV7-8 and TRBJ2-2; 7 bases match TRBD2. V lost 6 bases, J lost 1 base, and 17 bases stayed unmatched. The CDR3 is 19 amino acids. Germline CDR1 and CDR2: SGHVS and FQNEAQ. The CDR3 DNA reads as TGTGCCAGCAGTTCGGAGCGGGGACGGCCGGTGAAGAACACCGGGGAGCTGTTTTTT. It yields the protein CASSSERGRPVKNTGELFF.

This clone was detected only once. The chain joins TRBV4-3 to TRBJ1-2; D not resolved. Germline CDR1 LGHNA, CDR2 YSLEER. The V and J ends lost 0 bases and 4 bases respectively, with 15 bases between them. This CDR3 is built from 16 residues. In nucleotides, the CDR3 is TGCGCCAGCAGCCAAGACTCGGCGGGTAGAAGCTATGGCTACACCTTC. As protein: CASSQDSAGRSYGYTF.